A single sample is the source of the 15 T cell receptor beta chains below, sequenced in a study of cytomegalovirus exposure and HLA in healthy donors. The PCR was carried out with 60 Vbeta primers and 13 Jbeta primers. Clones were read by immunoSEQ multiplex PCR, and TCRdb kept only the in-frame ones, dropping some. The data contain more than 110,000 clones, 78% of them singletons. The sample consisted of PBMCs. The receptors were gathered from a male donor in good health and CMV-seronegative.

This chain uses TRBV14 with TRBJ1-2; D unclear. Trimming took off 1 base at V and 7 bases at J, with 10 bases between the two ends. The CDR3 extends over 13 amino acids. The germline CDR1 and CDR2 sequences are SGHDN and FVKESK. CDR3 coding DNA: TGTGCCAGCAGCCAAGTGCCGGAGGGTGGCTACACCTTC. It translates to CASSQVPEGGYTF.

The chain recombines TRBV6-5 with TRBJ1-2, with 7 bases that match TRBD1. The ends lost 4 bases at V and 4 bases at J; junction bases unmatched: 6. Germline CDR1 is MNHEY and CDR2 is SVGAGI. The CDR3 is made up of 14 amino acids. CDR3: CASSSDRDGYGYTF. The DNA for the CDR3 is TGTGCCAGCAGTTCCGACAGGGATGGCTATGGCTACACCTTC.

The CDR3 DNA reads TGTGCCAGCAGTTCTCAAGGTGCCGGGTTCAATCAGCCCCAGCATTTT. Encoded protein: CASSSQGAGFNQPQHF. The chain joins TRBV6-5 to TRBJ1-5; D gene uncertain. CDR3 length: 16 residues. The V gene's germline CDR1 is MNHEY and CDR2 SVGAGI. The ends were cut back, 4 bases at V and 3 bases at J, with 16 bases in the middle.

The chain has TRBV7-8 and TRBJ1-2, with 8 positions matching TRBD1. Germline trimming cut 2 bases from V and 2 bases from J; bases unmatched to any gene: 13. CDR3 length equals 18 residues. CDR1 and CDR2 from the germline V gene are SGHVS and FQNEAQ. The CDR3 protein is CASSLIPTGAGGNYGYTF. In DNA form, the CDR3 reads TGTGCCAGCAGCTTAATACCGACAGGGGCAGGGGGAAACTATGGCTACACCTTC.

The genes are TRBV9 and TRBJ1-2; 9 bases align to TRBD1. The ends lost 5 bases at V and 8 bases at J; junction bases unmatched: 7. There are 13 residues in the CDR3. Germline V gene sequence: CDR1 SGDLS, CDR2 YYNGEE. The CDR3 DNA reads TGTGCCAGCAGTCCTATGACAGGGGGAGGCTACACCTTC. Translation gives CASSPMTGGGYTF.

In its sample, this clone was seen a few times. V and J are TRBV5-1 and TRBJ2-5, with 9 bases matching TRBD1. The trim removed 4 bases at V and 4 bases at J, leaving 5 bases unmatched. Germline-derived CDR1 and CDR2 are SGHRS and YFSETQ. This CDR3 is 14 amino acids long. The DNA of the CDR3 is TGCGCCAGCAGCCCCACAGGGGGCCCAGAGACCCAGTACTTC. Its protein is CASSPTGGPETQYF.

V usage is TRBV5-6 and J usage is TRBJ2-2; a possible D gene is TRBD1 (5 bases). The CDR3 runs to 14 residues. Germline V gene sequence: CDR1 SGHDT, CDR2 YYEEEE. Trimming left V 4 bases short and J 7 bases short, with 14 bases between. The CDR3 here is CASSLQGVIGELFF. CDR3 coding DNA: TGTGCCAGCAGCCTGCAAGGGGTGATCGGGGAGCTGTTTTTT.

The CDR3 nucleotides read TGCAGCGTTGGAGACAGTCGTTATGGCTACACCTTC. It specifies CSVGDSRYGYTF. V gene TRBV29-1 combines with J gene TRBJ1-2; possible D gene TRBD1, 5 bases. CDR1 and CDR2 from the germline V gene are SQVTM and ANQGSEA. The CDR3 consists of 12 residues. The germline V and J ends were trimmed by 4 bases and 5 bases, with 11 bases remaining between them.

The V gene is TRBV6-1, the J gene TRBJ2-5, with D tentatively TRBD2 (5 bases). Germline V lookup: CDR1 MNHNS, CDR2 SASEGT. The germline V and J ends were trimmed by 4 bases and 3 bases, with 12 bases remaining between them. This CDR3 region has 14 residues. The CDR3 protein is CASSAGGFEETQYF. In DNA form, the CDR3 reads TGTGCCAGCAGTGCCGGAGGTTTTGAAGAGACCCAGTACTTC.

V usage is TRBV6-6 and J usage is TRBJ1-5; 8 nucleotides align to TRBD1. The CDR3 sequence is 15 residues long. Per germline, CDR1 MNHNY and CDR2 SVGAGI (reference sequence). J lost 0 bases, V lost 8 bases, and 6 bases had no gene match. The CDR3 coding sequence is TGTGCCAGCGGACAGGGACCTAATAGCAATCAGCCCCAGCATTTT. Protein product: CASGQGPNSNQPQHF.

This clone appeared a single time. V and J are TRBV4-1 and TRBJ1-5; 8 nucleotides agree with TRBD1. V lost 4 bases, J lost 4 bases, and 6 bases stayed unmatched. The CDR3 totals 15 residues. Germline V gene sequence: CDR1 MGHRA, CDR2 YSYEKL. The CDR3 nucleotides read TGCGCCAGCAGCCTCGAGACAGGGGAGAATCAGCCCCAGCATTTT. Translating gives CASSLETGENQPQHF.

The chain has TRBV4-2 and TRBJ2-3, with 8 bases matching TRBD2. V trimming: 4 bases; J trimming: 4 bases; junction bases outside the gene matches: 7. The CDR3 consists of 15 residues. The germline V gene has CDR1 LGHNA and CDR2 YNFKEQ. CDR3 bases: TGTGCCAGCAGCCTCCGGGGGGGCGGTGCAGATACGCAGTATTTT. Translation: CASSLRGGGADTQYF.

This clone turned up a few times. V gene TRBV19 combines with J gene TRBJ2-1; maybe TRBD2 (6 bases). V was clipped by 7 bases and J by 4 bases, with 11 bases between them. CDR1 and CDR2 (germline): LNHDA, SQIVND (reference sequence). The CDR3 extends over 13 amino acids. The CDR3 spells CASTGGPYNEQFF. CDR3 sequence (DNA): TGTGCCAGTACCGGAGGGCCTTACAATGAGCAGTTCTTC.

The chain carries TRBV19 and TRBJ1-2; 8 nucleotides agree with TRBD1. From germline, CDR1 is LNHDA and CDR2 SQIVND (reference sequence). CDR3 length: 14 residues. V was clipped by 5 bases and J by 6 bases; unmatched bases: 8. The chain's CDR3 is CASSSDRVGHGYTF. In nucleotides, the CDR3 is TGTGCCAGTAGTTCGGACAGGGTGGGTCATGGCTACACCTTC.

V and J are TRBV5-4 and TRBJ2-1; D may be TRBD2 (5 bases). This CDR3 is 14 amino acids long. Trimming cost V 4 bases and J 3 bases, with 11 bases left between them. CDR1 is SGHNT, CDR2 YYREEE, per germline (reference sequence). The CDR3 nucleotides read TGTGCCAGCAGCGGTAGCGATTTCTACAATGAGCAGTTCTTC. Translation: CASSGSDFYNEQFF. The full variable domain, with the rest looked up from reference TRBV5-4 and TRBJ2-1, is ETGVTQSPTHLIKTRGQQVTLRCSSQSGHNTVSWYQQALGQGPQFIFQYYREEENGRGNFPPRFSGLQFPNYSSELNVNALELDDSALYLCASSGSDFYNEQFFGPGTRLTVL.